The T cell receptor (beta chain) under discussion was sequenced for a study of blood T cell repertoires in COVID-19. The wider study: The United States, Italy and Spain provided the acute and convalescent COVID-19 samples.

Some clones are missing from TCRdb's copy, which holds only in-frame ones; the method was immunoSEQ multiplex PCR. The sample lists 110,000 to 150,000 clones, 65% to 90% seen once, with about 3.2% in the top ten. Trimming at V came to 5 bases and at J to 5 bases, leaving 9 bases not matched to a gene. Per germline, CDR1 SGHVS and CDR2 FQNEAQ. This CDR3 has 14 amino acids. The chain combines TRBV7-8 with TRBJ2-7; TRBD1 matches 7 bases. The sequenced sample consisted of peripheral blood. The receptor was isolated from a man in his fifties with acute or convalescent COVID-19. The CDR3 loop is CASSPGQVRNEQYF. The CDR3 DNA reads TGTGCCAGCAGCCCAGGACAGGTCCGCAACGAGCAGTACTTC.